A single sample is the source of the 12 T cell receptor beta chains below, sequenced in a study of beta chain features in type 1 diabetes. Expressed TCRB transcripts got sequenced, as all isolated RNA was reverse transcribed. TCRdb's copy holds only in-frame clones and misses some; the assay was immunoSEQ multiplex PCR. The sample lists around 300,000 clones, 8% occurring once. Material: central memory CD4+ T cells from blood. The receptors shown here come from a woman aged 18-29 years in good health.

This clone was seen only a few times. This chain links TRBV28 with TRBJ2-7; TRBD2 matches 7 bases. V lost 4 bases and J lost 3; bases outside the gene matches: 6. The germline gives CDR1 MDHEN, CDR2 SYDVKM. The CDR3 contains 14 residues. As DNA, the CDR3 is TGTGCCAGCAGTTCCCGCGGGGGATACTACGAGCAGTACTTC. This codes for CASSSRGGYYEQYF.

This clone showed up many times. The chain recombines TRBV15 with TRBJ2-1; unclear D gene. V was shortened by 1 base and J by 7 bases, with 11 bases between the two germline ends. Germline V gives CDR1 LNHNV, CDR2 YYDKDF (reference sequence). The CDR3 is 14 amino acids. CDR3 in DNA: TGTGCCACCAGCAGAGGACGCGGAATGAATGAGCAGTTCTTC. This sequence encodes CATSRGRGMNEQFF.

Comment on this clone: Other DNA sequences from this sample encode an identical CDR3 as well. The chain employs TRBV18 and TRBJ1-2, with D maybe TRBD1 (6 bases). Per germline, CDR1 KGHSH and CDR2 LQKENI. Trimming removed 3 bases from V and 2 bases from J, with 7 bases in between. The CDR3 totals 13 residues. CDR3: CASSPDRNYGYTF. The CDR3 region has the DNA TGTGCCAGCTCACCCGACAGGAACTATGGCTACACCTTC.

The CDR3 sequence: CASSKGRDRDYGYTF. The CDR3 coding sequence is TGTGCCAGCAGCAAAGGCCGGGACAGGGACTATGGCTACACCTTC. The rearrangement uses TRBV21-1 and TRBJ1-2; the D call in the table, TRBD1, was not verified against the DNA. TRBV21-1 is flagged as a pseudogene. The CDR3 has 15 amino acids.

The CDR3 DNA is TGTGCCAGCAGCTTGTATGGCGGGAGGGGCGAGCAGTACTTC. Translated, it gives CASSLYGGRGEQYF. The rearrangement joins TRBV5-4 to TRBJ2-7; TRBD2 matches at 9 bases. The trim removed 1 base at V and 6 bases at J, leaving 5 bases unmatched. CDR3 length equals 14 residues. The germline CDR1 and CDR2 sequences are SGHNT and YYREEE (reference sequence).

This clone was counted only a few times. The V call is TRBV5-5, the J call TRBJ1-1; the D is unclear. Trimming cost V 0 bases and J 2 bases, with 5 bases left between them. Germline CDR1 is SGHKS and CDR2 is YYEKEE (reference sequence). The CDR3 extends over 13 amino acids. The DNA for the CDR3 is TGTGCCAGCAGCTTGGGGCCTAACACTGAAGCTTTCTTT. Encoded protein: CASSLGPNTEAFF.

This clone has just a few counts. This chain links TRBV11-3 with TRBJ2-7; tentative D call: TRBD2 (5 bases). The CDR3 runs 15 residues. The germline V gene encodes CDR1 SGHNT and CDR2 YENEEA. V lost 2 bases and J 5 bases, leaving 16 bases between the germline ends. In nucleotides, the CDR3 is TGTGCCAGCAGCTTAAGTACTCCGGGATCTGACGAGCAGTACTTC. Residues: CASSLSTPGSDEQYF.

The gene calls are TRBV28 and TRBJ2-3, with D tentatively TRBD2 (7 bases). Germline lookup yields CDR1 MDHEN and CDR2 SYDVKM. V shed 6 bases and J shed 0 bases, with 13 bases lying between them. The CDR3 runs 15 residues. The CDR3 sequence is CASSPGGASTDTQYF. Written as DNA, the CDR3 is TGTGCCAGCAGCCCTGGGGGGGCTAGCACAGATACGCAGTATTTT.

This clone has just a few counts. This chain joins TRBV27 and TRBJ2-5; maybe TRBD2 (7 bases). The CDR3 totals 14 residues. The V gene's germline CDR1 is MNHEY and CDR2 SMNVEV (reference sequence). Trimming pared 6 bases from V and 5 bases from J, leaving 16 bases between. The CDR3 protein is CASSRYREGETQYF. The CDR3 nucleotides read TGTGCCAGCAGCAGATACAGGGAGGGGGAGACCCAGTACTTC.

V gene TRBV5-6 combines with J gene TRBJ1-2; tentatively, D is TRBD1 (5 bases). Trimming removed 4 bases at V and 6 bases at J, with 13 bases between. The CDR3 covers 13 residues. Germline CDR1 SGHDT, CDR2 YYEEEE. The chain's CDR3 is CASSLGTGDGYTF. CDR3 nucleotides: TGTGCCAGCAGCCTAGGGACGGGCGATGGCTACACCTTC.

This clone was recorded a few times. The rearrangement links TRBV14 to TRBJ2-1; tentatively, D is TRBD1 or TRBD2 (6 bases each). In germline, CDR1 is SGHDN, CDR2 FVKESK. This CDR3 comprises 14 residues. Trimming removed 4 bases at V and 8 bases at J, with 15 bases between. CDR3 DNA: TGTGCCAGCAGCCGCTTTGGGGGCGGGGATGAGCAGTTCTTC. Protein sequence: CASSRFGGGDEQFF.

In nucleotides, the CDR3 is TGTGCCAGCAGCCACCGGGGACTTTACAATGAGCAGTTCTTC. This gives the protein CASSHRGLYNEQFF. This sequence joins TRBV4-2 and TRBJ2-1; tentatively, D is TRBD2 (6 bases). V lost 3 bases to trimming and J lost 4 bases, with 10 bases between them. This CDR3 is 14 amino acids long. Germline V gene lookup returns CDR1 LGHNA and CDR2 YNFKEQ.